This T cell receptor beta chain was sequenced for a study of blood T cell repertoires in COVID-19. Study as a whole: The cDNA or gDNA used as material had been derived from T cells, B-cell-depleted T cells, or PBMCs.

Clinical histories supplied by participants themselves formed the basis of cohort assignment. Method: immunoSEQ multiplex PCR; TCRdb's copy keeps in-frame clones and lacks some. The sample carries about 260,000 clones, about 82% recorded once. Looked up from germline, CDR1 is SGHRS and CDR2 is YFSETQ. Trimming cost V 4 bases and J 2 bases; bases outside gene matches: 7. The CDR3 sequence is 15 residues long. On this clone itself: Other DNA sequences in this specimen translate into the identical CDR3.

This sequence joins TRBV5-1 and TRBJ1-1; 8 bases agree with TRBD1. The specimen was PBMCs or T cells enriched from blood (not recorded which). The clonotype originates from a woman between 45 and 65 years old who had recovered from COVID-19. CDR3 DNA: TGCGCCAGCAGCCCTGGACAGGGCCCAAACACTGAAGCTTTCTTT. Translating gives CASSPGQGPNTEAFF.